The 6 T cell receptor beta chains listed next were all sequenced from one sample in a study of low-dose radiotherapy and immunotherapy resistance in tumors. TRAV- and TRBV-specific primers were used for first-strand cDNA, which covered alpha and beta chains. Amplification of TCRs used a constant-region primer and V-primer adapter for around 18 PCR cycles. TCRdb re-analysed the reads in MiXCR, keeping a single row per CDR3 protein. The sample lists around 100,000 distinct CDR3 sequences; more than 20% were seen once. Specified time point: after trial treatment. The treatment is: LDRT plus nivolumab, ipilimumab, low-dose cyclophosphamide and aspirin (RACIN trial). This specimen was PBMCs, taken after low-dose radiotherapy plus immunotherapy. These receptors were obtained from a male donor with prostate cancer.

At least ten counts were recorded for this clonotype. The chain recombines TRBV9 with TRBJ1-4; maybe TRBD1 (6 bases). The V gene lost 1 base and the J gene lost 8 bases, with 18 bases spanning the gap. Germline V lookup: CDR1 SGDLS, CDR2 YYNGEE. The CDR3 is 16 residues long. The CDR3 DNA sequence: TGTGCCAGCAGCGTACTGCCGACAGGCCAGGCGGAAAAACTGTTTTTT. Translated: CASSVLPTGQAEKLFF.

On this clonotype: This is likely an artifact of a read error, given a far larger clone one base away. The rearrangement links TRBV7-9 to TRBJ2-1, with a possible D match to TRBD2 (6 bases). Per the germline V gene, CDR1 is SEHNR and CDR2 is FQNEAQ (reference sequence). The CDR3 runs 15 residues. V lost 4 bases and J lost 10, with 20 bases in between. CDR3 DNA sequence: TGTGCCAGCAGCTCCCCTTTCCTAGCGTCCTACGAGCAGTTCTTC. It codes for CASSSPFLASYEQFF. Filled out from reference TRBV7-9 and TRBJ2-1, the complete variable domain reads DTGVSQNPRHKITKRGQNVTFRCDPISEHNRLYWYRQTLGQGPEFLTYFQNEAQLEKSRLLSDRFSAERPKGSFSTLEIQRTEQGDSAMYLCASSSPFLASYEQFFGPGTRLTVL.

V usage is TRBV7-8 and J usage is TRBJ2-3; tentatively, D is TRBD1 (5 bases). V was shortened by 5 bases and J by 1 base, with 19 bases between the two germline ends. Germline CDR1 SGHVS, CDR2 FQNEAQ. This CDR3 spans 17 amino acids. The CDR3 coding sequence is TGTGCCAGCAGCATTAGGGGTGTGGCGCAGGGCACAGATACGCAGTATTTT. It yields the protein CASSIRGVAQGTDTQYF.

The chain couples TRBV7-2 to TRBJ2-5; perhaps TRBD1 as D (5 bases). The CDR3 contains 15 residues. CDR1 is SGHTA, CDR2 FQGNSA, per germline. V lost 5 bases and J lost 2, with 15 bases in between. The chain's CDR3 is CASSPTGQPQETQYF. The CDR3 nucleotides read TGTGCCAGCAGCCCAACAGGACAACCGCAAGAGACCCAGTACTTC.

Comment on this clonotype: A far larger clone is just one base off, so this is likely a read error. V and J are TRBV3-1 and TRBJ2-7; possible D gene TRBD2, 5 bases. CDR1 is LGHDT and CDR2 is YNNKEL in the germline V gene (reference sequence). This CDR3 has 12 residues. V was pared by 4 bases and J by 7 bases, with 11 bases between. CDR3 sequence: CASSRPSGEQYF. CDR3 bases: TGTGCCAGCAGCCGCCCAAGCGGAGAGCAGTACTTC.

The CDR3 DNA is TGCGCCAGCAGACCCTTGGCTGCCACGACTAGAGATGAGCAGTTCTTC. Protein: CASRPLAATTRDEQFF. This rearrangement joins TRBV5-1 to TRBJ2-1; D may be TRBD2 (6 bases). Between the trimmed V and J ends, which lost 5 bases and 8 bases, there was a span of 23 bases. CDR1 is SGHRS and CDR2 is YFSETQ in the germline V gene. This CDR3 is built from 16 residues.